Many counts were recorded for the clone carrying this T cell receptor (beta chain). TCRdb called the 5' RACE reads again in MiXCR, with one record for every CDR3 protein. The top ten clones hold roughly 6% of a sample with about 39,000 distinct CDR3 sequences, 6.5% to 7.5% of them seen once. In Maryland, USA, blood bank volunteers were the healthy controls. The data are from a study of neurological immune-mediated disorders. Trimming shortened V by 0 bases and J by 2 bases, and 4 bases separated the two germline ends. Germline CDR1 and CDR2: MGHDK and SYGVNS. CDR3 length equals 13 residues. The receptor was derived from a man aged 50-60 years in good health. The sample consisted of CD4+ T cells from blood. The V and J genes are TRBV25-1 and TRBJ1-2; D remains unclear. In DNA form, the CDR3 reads TGTGCCAGCAGTGAATATGGGAACTATGGCTACACCTTC. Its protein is CASSEYGNYGYTF.